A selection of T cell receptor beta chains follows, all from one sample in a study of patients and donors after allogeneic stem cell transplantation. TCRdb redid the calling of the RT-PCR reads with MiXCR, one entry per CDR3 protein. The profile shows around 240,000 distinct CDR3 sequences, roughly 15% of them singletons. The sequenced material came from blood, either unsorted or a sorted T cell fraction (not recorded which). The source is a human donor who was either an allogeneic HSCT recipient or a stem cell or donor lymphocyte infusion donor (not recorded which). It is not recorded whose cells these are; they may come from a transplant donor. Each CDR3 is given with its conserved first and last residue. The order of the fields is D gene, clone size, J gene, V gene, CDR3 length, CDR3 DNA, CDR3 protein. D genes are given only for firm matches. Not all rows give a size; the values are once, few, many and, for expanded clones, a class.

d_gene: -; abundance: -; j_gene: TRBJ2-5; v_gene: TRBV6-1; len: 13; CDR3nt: TGTGCCAGCAGCTCCTACCAGCCCAGTTTGGTGTACTTC; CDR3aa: CASSSYQPSLVYF
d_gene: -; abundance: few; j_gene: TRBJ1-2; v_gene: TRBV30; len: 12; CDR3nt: TGTGCCTGTCTCGGGACATCCTATGGCTACACCTTC; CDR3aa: CACLGTSYGYTF
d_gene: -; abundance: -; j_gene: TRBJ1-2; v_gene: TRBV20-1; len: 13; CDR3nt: TGCACACACGGAGGAGGAACGGACTATGGCTACACCTTC; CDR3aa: CTHGGGTDYGYTF
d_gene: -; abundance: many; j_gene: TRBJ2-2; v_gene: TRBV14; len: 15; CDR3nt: TGTGCCAGCAGCCTCTTAGATTTCGACACCGGGGAGCTGTTTTTT; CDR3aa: CASSLLDFDTGELFF
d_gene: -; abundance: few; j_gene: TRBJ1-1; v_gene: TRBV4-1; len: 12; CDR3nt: TGCGCCAGCAGTCTCCCCCTGGGGGAAGCTTTCTTT; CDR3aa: CASSLPLGEAFF
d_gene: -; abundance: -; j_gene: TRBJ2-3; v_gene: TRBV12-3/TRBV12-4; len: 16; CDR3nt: TGTGCCAGCAGTTTAGTAAGGCGGGGGCCCACAGATACGCAGTATTTT; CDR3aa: CASSLVRRGPTDTQYF
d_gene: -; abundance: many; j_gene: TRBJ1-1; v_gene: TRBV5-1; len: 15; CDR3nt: TGCGCCAGCAGCTTGCACTTCGGGGGGAACACTGAAGCTTTCTTT; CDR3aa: CASSLHFGGNTEAFF
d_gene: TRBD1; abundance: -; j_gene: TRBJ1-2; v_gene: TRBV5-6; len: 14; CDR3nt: TGTGCCAGCAGCGGGACAGACAGAAACTATGGCTACACCTTC; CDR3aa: CASSGTDRNYGYTF
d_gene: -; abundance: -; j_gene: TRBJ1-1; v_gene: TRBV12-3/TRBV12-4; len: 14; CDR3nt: TGTGCCAGCAGGCCTCGGACAGTGAACACTGAAGCTTTCTTT; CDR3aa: CASRPRTVNTEAFF
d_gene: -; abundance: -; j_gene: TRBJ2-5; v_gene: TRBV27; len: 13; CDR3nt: TGTGCCAGCAGTTTACGGTACCAAGAGACCCAGTACTTC; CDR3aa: CASSLRYQETQYF
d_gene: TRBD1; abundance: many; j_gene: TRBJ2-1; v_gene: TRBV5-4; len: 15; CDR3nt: TGTGCCAGCAGCTTGGGACAGGGGGGCCACAATGAGCAGTTCTTC; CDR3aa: CASSLGQGGHNEQFF
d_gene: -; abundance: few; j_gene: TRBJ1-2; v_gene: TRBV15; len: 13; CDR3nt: TGTGCCACCAGCAGCGTGGAATTGAGGGGCTACACCTTC; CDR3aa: CATSSVELRGYTF
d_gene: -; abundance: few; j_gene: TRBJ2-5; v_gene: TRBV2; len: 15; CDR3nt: TGTGCCAGCAGTGACACCCGCCCTCCCGAAGAGACCCAGTACTTC; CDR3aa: CASSDTRPPEETQYF
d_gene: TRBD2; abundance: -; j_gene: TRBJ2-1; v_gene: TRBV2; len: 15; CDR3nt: TGTGCCAGCAGTCGGACTAGCGGGCAACCCAATGAGCAGTTCTTC; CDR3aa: CASSRTSGQPNEQFF
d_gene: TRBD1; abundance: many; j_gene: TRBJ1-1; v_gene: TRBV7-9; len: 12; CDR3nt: TGTGCCAGCAGCTTCCCACAGGGGGCAGCTTTCTTT; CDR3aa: CASSFPQGAAFF
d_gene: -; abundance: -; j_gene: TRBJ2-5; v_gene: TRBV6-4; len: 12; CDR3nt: TGTGCCAGCTCTACGGGGTGGGAGACCCAGTACTTC; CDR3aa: CASSTGWETQYF
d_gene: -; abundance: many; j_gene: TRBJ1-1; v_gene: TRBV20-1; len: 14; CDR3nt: TGCAGTGCTAGCTTGGGGGCTATCAACACTGAAGCTTTCTTT; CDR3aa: CSASLGAINTEAFF
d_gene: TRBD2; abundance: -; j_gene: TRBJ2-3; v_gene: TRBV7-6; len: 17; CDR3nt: TGTGCCAGCAGCTTATTATCTAGCGGGGGGGGCACAGATACGCAGTATTTT; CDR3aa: CASSLLSSGGGTDTQYF
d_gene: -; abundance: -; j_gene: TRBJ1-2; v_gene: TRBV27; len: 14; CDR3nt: TGTGCCAGCAGTTTATCCCTTAACTATGGAGGCTACACCTTC; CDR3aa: CASSLSLNYGGYTF
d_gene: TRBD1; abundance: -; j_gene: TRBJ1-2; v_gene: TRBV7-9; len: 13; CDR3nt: TGTGCCAGCAGCCCAGGGGGCTTGAATGGCTACACCTTC; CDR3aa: CASSPGGLNGYTF
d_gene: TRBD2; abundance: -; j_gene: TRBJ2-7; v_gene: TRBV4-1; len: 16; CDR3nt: TGCGCCAGCAGCTACAAGGCGGGGACTAGCGTTTACGAGCAGTACTTC; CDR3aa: CASSYKAGTSVYEQYF
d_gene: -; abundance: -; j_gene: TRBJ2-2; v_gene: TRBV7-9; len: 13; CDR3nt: TGTGCCAGCAGCTTACTGGGCACCGGGGAGCTGTTTTTT; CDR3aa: CASSLLGTGELFF
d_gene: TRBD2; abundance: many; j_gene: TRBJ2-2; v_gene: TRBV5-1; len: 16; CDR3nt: TGCGCCAGCAGCTTGGCGACTAGCGGCAACACCGGGGAGCTGTTTTTT; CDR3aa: CASSLATSGNTGELFF
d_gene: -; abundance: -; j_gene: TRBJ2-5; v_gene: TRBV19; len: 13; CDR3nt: TGTGCCAGTAGAAACAGGGTTGCGGAGACCCAGTACTTC; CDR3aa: CASRNRVAETQYF
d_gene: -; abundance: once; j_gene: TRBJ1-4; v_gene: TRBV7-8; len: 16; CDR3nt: TGTGCCAGCAGCTTACGGGGAGTTTCGGCGAATGAAAAACTGTTTTTT; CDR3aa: CASSLRGVSANEKLFF
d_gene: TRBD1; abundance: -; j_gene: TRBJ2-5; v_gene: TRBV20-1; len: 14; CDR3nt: TGCAGTGCTACTAGGGGACAGGGAGTAGAGACCCAGTACTTC; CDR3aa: CSATRGQGVETQYF